This T cell receptor (beta chain) came from a study of tumor-infiltrating lymphocytes in oesophageal squamous cell carcinoma. As concerns this clonotype: Given the absence of the conserved phenylalanine or tryptophan at the CDR3 end, a read error is likely. Because the CDR3's place on the DNA is in doubt, the DNA is left out and the CDR3 is given as listed by TCRdb.

Each CDR3 protein gets one entry after TCRdb re-called the PCR reads with MiXCR. The sample holds under 8,000 distinct CDR3 sequences, about 15% seen once. The receptor's source is a male donor with esophageal squamous cell carcinoma. Sequencing was carried out using esophageal tumor tissue.

The CDR3 loop reads CASSLRGYAEAFV. This chain links TRBV7-2 with TRBJ1-1; no DNA check was done on the table's D call, TRBD1. The CDR3 contains 13 residues when both ends are counted. CDR1 and CDR2 (germline): SGHTA, FQGNSA.